These 14 T cell receptor beta chains were all obtained from the same sample, sequenced in a study of tissue T cells after allogeneic stem cell transplantation. Assay used: immunoSEQ multiplex PCR; TCRdb lists only in-frame clones, some missing. The sample contains about 6,800 clones, approximately 34% of which appear only once. Sample time point: mouse harvest day 14 after allogeneic transplant. The graft held 10^6 splenic CD5+ T cells and 10^7 T-cell-depleted bone marrow cells. Sequenced: skin. The source is a female BALB/c mouse given C57BL/6 T cells with graft-versus-host disease after an allogeneic hematopoietic cell transplant.

This clone was counted only a few times. Gene names denote mouse genes. The DNA ends 1 residue before the CDR3 does, and the rest of the CDR3 is filled in from the germline J gene. The chain recombines TRBV2 with TRBJ2-5; 8 bases map to TRBD2. V lost 0 bases and J lost 6; bases outside the gene matches: 5. The CDR3 loop spans 15 amino acids. The germline gives CDR1 LGHNA, CDR2 YSYQKL. The CDR3 here is CASSQEDGGVDTQYF. The sequenced CDR3 bases are TGTGCCAGCAGCCAAGAGGATGGGGGGGTTGACACCCAGTAC.

For this clone: Gene names denote mouse genes. The read terminates 1 residue ahead of where the CDR3 ends, so the germline J gene completes it. The rearrangement uses TRBV3 and TRBJ2-2; 12 nucleotides align to TRBD2. Germline V lookup: CDR1 SNHLY, CDR2 FYNGKV (reference sequence). V shed 3 bases and J 4 bases; nucleotides not matched to a gene: 3. The CDR3 contains 16 residues. The CDR3 loop is CASSLTGGAPTGQLYF. The covered CDR3 bases are TGTGCCAGCAGCTTGACTGGGGGGGCCCCCACCGGGCAGCTCTAC.

Comment on this clone: Mouse gene names apply. The read comes to an end 1 residue before the CDR3 does, leaving the germline J gene to fill in the end. The chain employs TRBV26 and TRBJ2-7; D unresolved. The CDR3 has 12 residues. Germline V gene sequence: CDR1 KGHPV, CDR2 FQNQEV (reference sequence). With 4 bases removed from V and 4 bases from J, the gap between germline ends came to 8 bases. The CDR3 spells CASSPPGYEQYF. The DNA read from the CDR3 is TGTGCCAGCAGTCCCCCGGGTTATGAACAGTAC.

For this clone: Gene names and germline match the mouse. The sequence runs out 1 residue before the end of the CDR3; the remainder is reconstructed from the germline J gene. V is TRBV20 and J is TRBJ2-7, with 9 bases fitting TRBD2. Germline lookup yields CDR1 GFQATS and CDR2 STVNSAI. J was trimmed by 4 bases and V by 6 bases; bases with no gene match: 1. The CDR3 consists of 11 residues. The CDR3 bases that were read are TGTGGTGCCTGGGGGGGTTATGAACAGTAC. It specifies CGAWGGYEQY. The full-length CDR3 reads as CGAWGGYEQYF.

Worth noting for this clone: Here the gene names and germline are mouse. Read sequence stops 1 residue before the CDR3 end, and the germline J gene provides the missing end. This chain joins TRBV15 and TRBJ2-7, with 9 positions matching TRBD1. The germline V gene has CDR1 SGHND and CDR2 FRSKSL. CDR3 length: 13 residues. V dropped 5 bases and J dropped 2; count of bases not matched to a gene: 1. The sequenced part of the CDR3 DNA is TGTGCCAGCAGTACAGGGGGCACCTATGAACAGTAC. Protein: CASSTGGTYEQY. The full CDR3 protein is CASSTGGTYEQYF.

This clone came up a few times. Mouse names are used for the genes. The read falls 1 residue short of the CDR3 end, and the missing part is taken from the germline J gene. J is TRBJ1-5 and V is TRBV23. The CDR3 totals 16 residues. Per the germline V gene, CDR1 is KGHTA and CDR2 is FQNQQP. CDR3 DNA, as far as it was read: TGCTCCAGCAGTCAATCGAGCCGGGGGAACAACCAGGCTCCGCTT. Its translation: CSSSQSSRGNNQAPL. The full CDR3 protein is CSSSQSSRGNNQAPLF.

Remarks on this clone: The listed genes are named as in mouse. The CDR3 goes on 1 residue after the read ends, and that part is filled in from the germline J gene. The chain has TRBV26 and TRBJ2-7; perhaps TRBD2 as D (5 bases). V was trimmed by 2 bases and J by 0 bases, leaving 5 bases between them. Per the germline V gene, CDR1 is KGHPV and CDR2 is FQNQEV (reference sequence). CDR3 length: 13 amino acids. CDR3 DNA, as far as it was read: TGTGCCAGCAGTCTGGGACTCTCCTATGAACAGTAC. Residues: CASSLGLSYEQY. The whole CDR3 protein is CASSLGLSYEQYF.

In regard to this clone: Gene names are mouse gene names. The read ends 1 residue before the CDR3 terminus; that terminus is restored from the germline J gene. The chain links TRBV31 to TRBJ1-1, with D tentatively TRBD1 (5 bases). V was pared by 0 bases and J by 4 bases, with 9 bases between. CDR1 is GKSSPN and CDR2 is SITVG in the germline V gene. The CDR3 loop spans 13 amino acids. The CDR3 loop is CAWSLVRVTEVFF. Incomplete CDR3 DNA: TGTGCCTGGAGTCTAGTCAGGGTCACAGAAGTCTTC.

Comment on this clone: Any gene name here is a mouse gene name. The CDR3 is cut off 1 residue early in the read; its end comes from the germline J gene. The chain couples TRBV26 to TRBJ2-5; no firm D call. Trimming pared 6 bases from V and 0 bases from J, leaving 4 bases between. Germline CDR1 is KGHPV and CDR2 is FQNQEV (reference sequence). CDR3 length: 12 residues. The DNA read from the CDR3 is TGTGCCAGCAGGCTTAACCAAGACACCCAGTAC. Its translation: CASRLNQDTQY. The entire CDR3 reads CASRLNQDTQYF.

This clone showed up just a few times. The gene names here belong to mouse. The CDR3 end falls 1 residue outside the read, so it is completed with the germline J gene. V is TRBV26 and J is TRBJ1-1, with D possibly TRBD1 on 6 matching bases. This CDR3 has 13 amino acids. V shed 3 bases and J shed 3 bases, with 8 bases lying between them. Germline-derived CDR1 and CDR2 are KGHPV and FQNQEV (reference sequence). This CDR3 is CASSLRGYTEVFF. CDR3 DNA (partial): TGTGCCAGCAGTCTCAGGGGCTACACAGAAGTCTTC.

By sample fraction, this clone is medium-sized. The listed genes are named as in mouse. The covered CDR3 bases are TGTGCCAGCAGTTACAGGGATTACACAGAAGTCTTC. This codes for CASSYRDYTEVF. The entire CDR3 protein reads CASSYRDYTEVFF. V usage is TRBV26 and J usage is TRBJ1-1; tentative D call: TRBD1 (6 bases). Sequencing ends 1 residue short of the CDR3 end; the germline J gene provides the rest. The CDR3 length is 13 residues. In germline, CDR1 is KGHPV, CDR2 FQNQEV (reference sequence). The V and J ends lost 5 bases and 3 bases respectively, with 10 bases between them.

Comment on this clone: The gene symbols are mouse symbols. The CDR3 end lies 1 residue beyond the end of the read and is filled in from the germline J gene. This chain uses TRBV20 with TRBJ1-3; D unresolved. V shed 0 bases and J shed 0 bases, with 9 bases lying between them. The CDR3 sequence is 15 residues long. CDR1 and CDR2 from the germline V gene are GFQATS and STVNSAI. The sequenced CDR3 bases are TGTGGTGCTAGGGATCCCGGAAATTCTGGAAATACGCTCTAT. Its protein product is CGARDPGNSGNTLY. The full CDR3 reads CGARDPGNSGNTLYF.

Details on this clone: Mouse gene names and germline throughout. The read is 1 residue too short to cover the CDR3 end, so that end is filled in from the germline J gene. The chain is built from TRBV23 and TRBJ1-1. The CDR3 sequence is 13 residues long. Germline CDR1 KGHTA, CDR2 FQNQQP. CDR3 DNA (partial): TGCTCCAGCAGTCAATCGACAAACACAGAAGTCTTC. Translated, it gives CSSSQSTNTEVF. The full CDR3 is CSSSQSTNTEVFF. Variable domain in full (rest from reference TRBV23 and TRBJ1-1): DAAVTQKPRYLIKMKGQEAEMKCIPEKGHTAVFWYQQKQSKELKFLIYFQNQQPLDQIDMVKERFSAVCPSSSLCSLGIRTCEAEDSALYLCSSSQSTNTEVFFGKGTRLTVV.

Details on this clone: Any gene name here is a mouse gene name. The missing CDR3 end, 1 residue past where the read stops, is filled in from the germline J gene. The rearrangement links TRBV5 to TRBJ2-1, with 7 bases lining up with TRBD2. Germline CDR1 LGHNA, CDR2 YNLKQL (reference sequence). V lost 1 base and J lost 0; bases outside the gene matches: 0. The CDR3 is made up of 15 amino acids. CDR3 DNA (partial): TGTGCCAGCAGCCAAGGACTGGGTAACTATGCTGAGCAGTTC. As protein: CASSQGLGNYAEQF. In full, the CDR3 is CASSQGLGNYAEQFF.